A selection of T cell receptor beta chains follows, all from one sample in a study of shared clonotypes between healthy human individuals. Generated by immunoSEQ multiplex PCR, the TCRdb table keeps only in-frame clones and is missing some. This table holds hundreds of thousands of clones, around 72% found once. The sample comprised memory CD4+ T cells sorted from blood. These receptors were collected from a woman in her 30s in good health. Each CDR3 is given with its conserved first and last residue. Each record gives: J gene, V gene, D gene, clone size, CDR3 DNA, CDR3 protein. D genes are given only for firm matches. Clone size is shown for a subset of rows, as once, few, many or a class of expanded clone.

TRBJ2-7,TRBV15,-,-,TGTGCCACCAGCAGAGATCTAGGTAACTTCTACGAGCAGTACTTC,CATSRDLGNFYEQYF
TRBJ2-5,TRBV9,-,once,TGTGCCAGCAGCCGGTTGGAGGGGGCCCAAGAGACCCAGTACTTC,CASSRLEGAQETQYF
TRBJ1-4,TRBV28,-,-,TGTGCCAGCAGTTTTATTAGCGAAGAAAAACTGTTTTTT,CASSFISEEKLFF
TRBJ2-1,TRBV2,TRBD2,-,TGTGCCAGCAGTAGGACCGGGACTAGCGGGAGCAATGAGCAGTTCTTC,CASSRTGTSGSNEQFF
TRBJ1-1,TRBV11-3,-,few,TGTGCCAGCAGCCGAGGCGGGGCAGAAAACACTGAAGCTTTCTTT,CASSRGGAENTEAFF
TRBJ2-1,TRBV15,-,-,TGTGCCACCAGCAGACATGACCGGAGGCCCTACAATGAGCAGTTCTTC,CATSRHDRRPYNEQFF
TRBJ2-7,TRBV6-1,-,-,TGTGCCAGCAGTGACTCGACAGGAGCCTACGAGCAGTACTTC,CASSDSTGAYEQYF
TRBJ2-1,TRBV19,-,-,TGTGCCAGTAGTATAGATCGTGGACACAATGAGCAGTTCTTC,CASSIDRGHNEQFF
TRBJ1-1,TRBV27,-,-,TGTGCCAGCAGTTTCCGGGACGCGGGCACTGAAGCTTTCTTT,CASSFRDAGTEAFF
TRBJ2-1,TRBV18,TRBD1,few,TGTGCCAGCTCACTCCGACAGGGATCCTACAATGAGCAGTTCTTC,CASSLRQGSYNEQFF
TRBJ1-1,TRBV11-1,-,-,TGTGCCAGCAGCTTGGGGGGTTTCGGGCAGCCGAACACTGAAGCTTTCTTT,CASSLGGFGQPNTEAFF
TRBJ2-2,TRBV27,-,-,TGTGCCAGCAGTTTATCCTGGGGGAACACCGGGGAGCTGTTTTTT,CASSLSWGNTGELFF
TRBJ2-4,TRBV19,-,-,TGTGCCAGTAGTACAACAGGGTCTAAAAACATTCAGTACTTC,CASSTTGSKNIQYF
TRBJ2-7,TRBV5-4,-,-,TGTGCCAGCAGCTCGGACGGCGGACGCTACGAGCAGTACTTC,CASSSDGGRYEQYF
TRBJ2-1,TRBV7-2,-,-,TGTGCCAGCAGCCCTTATCGTTCCAATGAGCAGTTCTTC,CASSPYRSNEQFF
TRBJ2-5,TRBV4-1,TRBD1,once,TGCGCCAGCAGCCAGGAGGGACAGGGGAGAGAGACCCAGTACTTC,CASSQEGQGRETQYF
TRBJ1-1,TRBV15,-,once,TGTGCCACCAGCAGAGATTCGGCAGGCCTTATGAACACTGAAGCTTTCTTT,CATSRDSAGLMNTEAFF
TRBJ2-7,TRBV5-1,-,once,TGCGCCAGCAGCTTGTCTCTAGGGCGGAACGAGCAGTACTTC,CASSLSLGRNEQYF
TRBJ1-2,TRBV6-1,TRBD1,-,TGTGCCAGCAACCGGGACAGGGCTTACTATGGCTACACCTTC,CASNRDRAYYGYTF
TRBJ2-1,TRBV6-5,TRBD2,once,TGTGCCAGCAGTAAGGGGACTAGCGGGAGCAATGAGCAGTTCTTC,CASSKGTSGSNEQFF
TRBJ1-5,TRBV19,-,-,TGTGCCAGTAGTATCTATCCGGACAATCAGCCCCAGCATTTT,CASSIYPDNQPQHF
TRBJ2-2,TRBV28,-,-,TGTGCCAGCGGACCTCCGGGGCCGAACACCGGGGAGCTGTTTTTT,CASGPPGPNTGELFF
TRBJ2-3,TRBV19,TRBD1,-,TGTGCCAGTAAGACAGGGGGCGCAGATACGCAGTATTTT,CASKTGGADTQYF
TRBJ2-3,TRBV7-2,TRBD2,-,TGTGCCAGCAGCTCGAGCGGGAGTAAGACAGATACGCAGTATTTT,CASSSSGSKTDTQYF
TRBJ2-7,TRBV7-3,TRBD2,-,TGTGCCAGCAGCTCGATAGGGCGGACTAGCGGGAGGTCGGTCTACGAGCAGTACTTC,CASSSIGRTSGRSVYEQYF
TRBJ2-7,TRBV7-8,TRBD1,once,TGTGCCAGCAGGACAGGGGGTGGGTACGAGCAGTACTTC,CASRTGGGYEQYF
TRBJ2-2,TRBV19,TRBD2,-,TGTGCCAGTAAAACTAGCGGCAACACCGGGGAGCTGTTTTTT,CASKTSGNTGELFF
TRBJ2-7,TRBV29-1,-,-,TGCAGCGTGTATACCACCTACGAGCAGTACTTC,CSVYTTYEQYF
TRBJ2-5,TRBV4-2,-,-,TGTGCCAGCAGCCAAGATCTTAGGGGGGTAGAAGAGACCCAGTACTTC,CASSQDLRGVEETQYF
TRBJ2-1,TRBV5-6,-,few,TGTGCCAGCAGCTTGGATGGTGGCAGGATTTACAATGAGCAGTTCTTC,CASSLDGGRIYNEQFF
TRBJ2-3,TRBV29-1,-,-,TGCAGCGTTGGGGACCCCCAGTATTTT,CSVGDPQYF
TRBJ2-7,TRBV5-1,-,-,TGCGCCAGCAGCTTTCATCCTAGCTCCTACGAGCAGTACTTC,CASSFHPSSYEQYF
TRBJ1-1,TRBV5-1,-,-,TGCGCCAGCAGGGGACGTGGGACTGAAGCTTTCTTT,CASRGRGTEAFF
TRBJ2-3,TRBV28,TRBD2,-,TGTGCCAGCGGGCGACTAGCGGGAGGGGAAGATACGCAGTATTTT,CASGRLAGGEDTQYF
TRBJ1-2,TRBV28,-,-,TGTGCCACCTACGAAACGATTAACTATGGCTACACCTTC,CATYETINYGYTF
TRBJ2-3,TRBV7-9,-,-,TGTGCCAGCAGCTTCGCGATAGGTGACACGAGAACTAGCACAGATACGCAGTATTTT,CASSFAIGDTRTSTDTQYF
TRBJ1-1,TRBV6-6,-,few,TGTGCCAGCTGGGGATATCACGGTGAAGCTTTCTTT,CASWGYHGEAFF
TRBJ2-7,TRBV6-6,-,-,TGTGCCAGCAGTTTACAGCAAGGGAGCTACGAGCAGTACTTC,CASSLQQGSYEQYF
TRBJ1-5,TRBV28,TRBD1,-,TGTGCCAGCAGAACCGGGACAGGGTTTCAGCCCCAGCATTTT,CASRTGTGFQPQHF
TRBJ2-3,TRBV6-1,-,once,TGTGCCAGCAGTGAGCCAGCACTAGGTTTAGATACGCAGTATTTT,CASSEPALGLDTQYF
TRBJ2-7,TRBV30,TRBD2,once,TGTGCCTGGACGCTAGCGGGAGGTTCCTACGAGCAGTACTTC,CAWTLAGGSYEQYF
TRBJ2-7,TRBV30,TRBD2,-,TGTGCCTGGAGTGTAGGATGTTCCCGGGCGGGAGGCTCCCTCAACGAGCAGTACTTC,CAWSVGCSRAGGSLNEQYF
TRBJ2-3,TRBV6-6,-,-,TGTGCCAGCTCCCCTAGCGGCACAGATACGCAGTATTTT,CASSPSGTDTQYF
TRBJ2-5,TRBV5-1,-,-,TGCGCCAGCCACCGACAAGAGACCCAGTACTTC,CASHRQETQYF
TRBJ2-7,TRBV28,-,-,TGTGCCAGCAGTTTCCCGGACCGAGACTACGAGCAGTACTTC,CASSFPDRDYEQYF
TRBJ1-1,TRBV6-5,-,-,TGTGCCAGCAGTCACCGACGGGTGGGGGCTGAAGCTTTCTTT,CASSHRRVGAEAFF
TRBJ2-7,TRBV7-2,TRBD2,-,TGTGCCAGCAGCTCCGCCGGGCGGGAGGGGGCGTGGGAGCAGTACTTC,CASSSAGREGAWEQYF
TRBJ2-4,TRBV30,-,-,TGTGCCTGGAGTCGGGGGCACAAAAACATTCAGTACTTC,CAWSRGHKNIQYF
TRBJ1-2,TRBV6-6,-,many,TGTGCCAGCAGTGGGGGGTCCCGTTACTATGGCTACACCTTC,CASSGGSRYYGYTF
TRBJ1-2,TRBV28,-,-,TGTGCCAGCAGTTCGGGGCCAGGGGCTAACTATGGCTACACCTTC,CASSSGPGANYGYTF
TRBJ2-1,TRBV5-6,TRBD2,-,TGTGCCAGCAGCATGGGACTAGCGGTATACAATGAGCAGTTCTTC,CASSMGLAVYNEQFF
TRBJ1-4,TRBV6-5,-,-,TGTGCCAGCAGACGCTCCAGGTCAGAAAAACTGTTTTTT,CASRRSRSEKLFF
TRBJ2-7,TRBV4-1,-,many,TGCGCCAGCAGCCAAGACCGGGGAGGGGGCGCCGAGCAGTACTTC,CASSQDRGGGAEQYF
TRBJ2-1,TRBV7-9,TRBD2,-,TGTGCCAGCAGCCCAAGGGCACTAGCGGAATACAATGAGCAGTTCTTC,CASSPRALAEYNEQFF